This TCR beta chain was observed in a study of CD8 T cells in ankylosing spondylitis. Study-level points and caveats: A TCR beta motif made of several highly homologous variants seemed typical of ankylosing spondylitis blood. In synovial fluid and blood from reactive arthritis, some motif variants were previously reported.

With V trimmed by 3 bases and J by 8 bases, 15 bases remained unmatched. CDR1 and CDR2 from the germline V gene are MGHRA and YSYEKL. This CDR3 has 17 amino acids. The table lists this clonotype with a few counts. Its cognate antigen is unknown. MiXCR, run by TCRdb on the 5' RACE reads, gives a single entry per CDR3 protein. The table lists fewer than 400,000 distinct CDR3 sequences, about a fifth of them singletons, with approximately 15% in the top ten. The V and J genes are TRBV4-1 and TRBJ2-1; TRBD2 matches at 8 bases. The source of this sequence is a male donor with ankylosing spondylitis. Source material: blood, either unsorted or a sorted T cell fraction (not recorded which). CDR3 residues: CASSQERLASDGDEQFF. The CDR3 DNA reads as TGCGCCAGCAGCCAGGAAAGACTAGCGTCAGATGGGGATGAGCAGTTCTTC.